This T cell receptor beta chain was identified during a study of beta chain features in type 1 diabetes. Study-wide context: Sorted cells, 107,917,701 in number, were examined across all samples. Study results and caveats: Sampled from patients, naive, central memory and Treg TCRB repertoires appeared more similar than those sampled from healthy donors. The study found moderately but significantly shorter TCRB CDR3s in all four CD4+ subsets of Type 1 diabetes patients.

In total, each donor contributed a single heparinised blood draw that averaged around 100 mL. Sequenced material consisted of expressed TCRB transcripts (all of the isolated RNA was reverse transcribed). Measured with immunoSEQ multiplex PCR; TCRdb has only the in-frame clones, and not every one. The sample has 300,000 to 350,000 clones, 13% seen once. The CDR3 runs to 12 residues. The germline V gene encodes CDR1 SQVTM and CDR2 ANQGSEA. V gave up 6 bases and J gave up 4 bases, with 12 bases separating them. This clone was found a few times. Antigen specificity is unknown. This TCR derives from a woman under 30 with type 1 diabetes. Input material: naive CD4+ T cells from blood. J is TRBJ1-1 and V is TRBV29-1, with D unclear. Here the CDR3 reads CSVGLEGTEAFF. CDR3 DNA: TGCAGCGTCGGTTTAGAGGGCACTGAAGCTTTCTTT.